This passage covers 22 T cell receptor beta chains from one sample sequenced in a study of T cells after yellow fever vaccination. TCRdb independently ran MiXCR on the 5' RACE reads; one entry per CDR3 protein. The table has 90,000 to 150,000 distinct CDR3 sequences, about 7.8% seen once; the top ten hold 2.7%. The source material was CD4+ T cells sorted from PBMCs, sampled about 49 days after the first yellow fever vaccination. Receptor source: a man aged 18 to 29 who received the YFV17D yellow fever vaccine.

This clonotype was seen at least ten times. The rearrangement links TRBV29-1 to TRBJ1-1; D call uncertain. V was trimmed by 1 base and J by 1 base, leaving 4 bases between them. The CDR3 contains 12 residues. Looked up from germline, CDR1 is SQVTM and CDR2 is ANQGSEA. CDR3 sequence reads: CSVEGSNTEAFF. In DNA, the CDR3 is TGCAGCGTTGAAGGGTCGAACACTGAAGCTTTCTTT.

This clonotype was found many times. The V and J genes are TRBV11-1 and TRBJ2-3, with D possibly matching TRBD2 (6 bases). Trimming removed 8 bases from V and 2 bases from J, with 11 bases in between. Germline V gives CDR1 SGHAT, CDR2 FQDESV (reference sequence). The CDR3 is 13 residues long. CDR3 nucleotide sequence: TGTGCCAGCCGGGGGACCTACACAGATACGCAGTATTTT. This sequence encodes CASRGTYTDTQYF.

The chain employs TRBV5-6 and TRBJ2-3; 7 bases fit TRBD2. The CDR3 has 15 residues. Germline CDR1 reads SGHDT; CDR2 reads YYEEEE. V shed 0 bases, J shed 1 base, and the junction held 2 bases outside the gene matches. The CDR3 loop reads CASSLVAGGTDTQYF. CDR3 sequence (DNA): TGTGCCAGCAGCTTGGTGGCGGGGGGCACAGATACGCAGTATTTT. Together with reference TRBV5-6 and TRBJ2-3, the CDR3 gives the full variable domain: DAGVTQSPTHLIKTRGQQVTLRCSPKSGHDTVSWYQQALGQGPQFIFQYYEEEERQRGNFPDRFSGHQFPNYSSELNVNALLLGDSALYLCASSLVAGGTDTQYFGPGTRLTVL.

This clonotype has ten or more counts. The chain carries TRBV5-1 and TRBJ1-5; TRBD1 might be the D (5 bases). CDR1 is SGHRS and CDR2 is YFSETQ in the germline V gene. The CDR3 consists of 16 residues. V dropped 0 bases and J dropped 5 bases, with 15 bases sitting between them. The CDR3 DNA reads TGCGCCAGCAGCTTGGGATTGGGGCAAGGCGATCAGCCCCAGCATTTT. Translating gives CASSLGLGQGDQPQHF.

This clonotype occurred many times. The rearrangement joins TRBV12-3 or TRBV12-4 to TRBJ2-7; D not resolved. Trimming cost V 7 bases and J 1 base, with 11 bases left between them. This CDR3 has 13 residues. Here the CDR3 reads CASNPDGSYEQYF. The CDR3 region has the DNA TGTGCCAGCAACCCCGACGGATCCTACGAGCAGTACTTC.

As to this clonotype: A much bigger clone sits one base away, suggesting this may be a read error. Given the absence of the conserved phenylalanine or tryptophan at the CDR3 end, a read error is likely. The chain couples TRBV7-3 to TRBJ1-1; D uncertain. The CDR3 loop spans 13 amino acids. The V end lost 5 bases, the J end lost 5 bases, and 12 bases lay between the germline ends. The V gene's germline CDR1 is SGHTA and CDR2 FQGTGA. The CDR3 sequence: CASSPRHLTEAFL. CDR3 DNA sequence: TGTGCCAGCAGCCCCAGACACCTAACTGAAGCTTTCTTA.

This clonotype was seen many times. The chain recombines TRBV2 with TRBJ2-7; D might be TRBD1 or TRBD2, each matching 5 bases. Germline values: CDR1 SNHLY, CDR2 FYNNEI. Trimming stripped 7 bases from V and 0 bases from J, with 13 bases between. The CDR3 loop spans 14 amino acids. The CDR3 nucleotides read TGTGCCAGCAAATCCGGGGCTAACTCCTACGAGCAGTACTTC. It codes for CASKSGANSYEQYF. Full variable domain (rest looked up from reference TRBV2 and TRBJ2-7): EPEVTQTPSHQVTQMGQEVILRCVPISNHLYFYWYRQILGQKVEFLVSFYNNEISEKSEIFDDQFSVERPDGSNFTLKIRSTKLEDSAMYFCASKSGANSYEQYFGPGTRLTVT.

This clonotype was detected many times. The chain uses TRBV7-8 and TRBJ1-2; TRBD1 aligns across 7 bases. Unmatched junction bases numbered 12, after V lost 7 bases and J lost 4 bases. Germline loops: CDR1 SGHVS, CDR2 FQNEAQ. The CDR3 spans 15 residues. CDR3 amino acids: CASTQGEAEGYGYTF. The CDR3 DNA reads TGTGCCAGCACCCAGGGGGAGGCCGAGGGCTATGGCTACACCTTC.

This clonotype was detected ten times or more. The CDR3 coding sequence is TGTGCCACCAGACTAGCGGGGGAAGAGACCCAGTACTTC. Its translation is CATRLAGEETQYF. The chain recombines TRBV15 with TRBJ2-5; 11 bases fit TRBD2. This CDR3 contains 13 residues. The germline CDR1 and CDR2 sequences are LNHNV and YYDKDF (reference sequence). V shed 6 bases, J shed 3 bases, and the junction held 0 bases outside the gene matches.

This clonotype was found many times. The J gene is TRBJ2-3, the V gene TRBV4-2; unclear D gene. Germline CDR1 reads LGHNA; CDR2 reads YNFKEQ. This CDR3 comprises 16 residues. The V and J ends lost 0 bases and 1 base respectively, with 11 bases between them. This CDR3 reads CASSQDKRSRTDTQYF. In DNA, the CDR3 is TGTGCCAGCAGCCAAGATAAAAGGTCCCGCACAGATACGCAGTATTTT.

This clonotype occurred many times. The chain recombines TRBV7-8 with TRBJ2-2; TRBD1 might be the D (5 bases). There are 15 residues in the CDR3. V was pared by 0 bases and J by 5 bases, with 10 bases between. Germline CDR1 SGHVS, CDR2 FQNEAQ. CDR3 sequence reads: CASSLARAGTGELFF. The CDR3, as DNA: TGTGCCAGCAGCTTAGCCCGGGCAGGGACCGGGGAGCTGTTTTTT.

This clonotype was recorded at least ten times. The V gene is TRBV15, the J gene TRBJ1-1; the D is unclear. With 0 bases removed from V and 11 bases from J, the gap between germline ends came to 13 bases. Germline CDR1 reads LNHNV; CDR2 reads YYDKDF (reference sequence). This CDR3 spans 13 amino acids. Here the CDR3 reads CATSRDGLSSAFF. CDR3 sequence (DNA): TGTGCCACCAGCAGAGATGGGTTGTCGAGCGCTTTCTTT.

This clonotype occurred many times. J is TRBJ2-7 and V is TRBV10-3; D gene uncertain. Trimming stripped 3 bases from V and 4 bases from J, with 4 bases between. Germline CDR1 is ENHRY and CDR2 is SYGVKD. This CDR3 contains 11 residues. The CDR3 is CAISDRYEQYF. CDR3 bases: TGTGCCATCAGTGACCGATACGAGCAGTACTTC.

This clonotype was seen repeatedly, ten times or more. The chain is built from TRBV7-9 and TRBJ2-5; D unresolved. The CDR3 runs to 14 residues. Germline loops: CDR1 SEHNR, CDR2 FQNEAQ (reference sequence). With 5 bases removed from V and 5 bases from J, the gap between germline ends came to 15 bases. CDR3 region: CASSPSGGTETQYF. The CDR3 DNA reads TGTGCCAGCAGCCCCTCAGGCGGTACGGAGACCCAGTACTTC.

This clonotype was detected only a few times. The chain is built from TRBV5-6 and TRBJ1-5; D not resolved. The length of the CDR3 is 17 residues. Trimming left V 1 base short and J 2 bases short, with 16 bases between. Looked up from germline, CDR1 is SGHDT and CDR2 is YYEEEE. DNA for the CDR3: TGTGCCAGCAGCTTGTGGGCTGGCCGCGGGGGCAATCAGCCCCAGCATTTT. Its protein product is CASSLWAGRGGNQPQHF.

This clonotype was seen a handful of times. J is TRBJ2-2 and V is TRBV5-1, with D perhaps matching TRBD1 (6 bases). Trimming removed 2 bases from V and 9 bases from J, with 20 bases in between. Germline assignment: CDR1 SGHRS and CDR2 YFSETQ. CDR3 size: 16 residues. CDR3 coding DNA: TGCGCCAGCAGCTTACCCTTCCACACAGGGCCCCGGGAGCTGTTTTTT. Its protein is CASSLPFHTGPRELFF.

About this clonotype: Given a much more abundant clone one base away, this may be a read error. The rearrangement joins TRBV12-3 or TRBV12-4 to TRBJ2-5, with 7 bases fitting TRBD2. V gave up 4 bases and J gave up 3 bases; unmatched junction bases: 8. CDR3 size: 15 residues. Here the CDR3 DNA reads TGTGCCAGCAGTTCCCCGAGGAGCGGGGAAGAGACCCAGTACTTC. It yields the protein CASSSPRSGEETQYF.

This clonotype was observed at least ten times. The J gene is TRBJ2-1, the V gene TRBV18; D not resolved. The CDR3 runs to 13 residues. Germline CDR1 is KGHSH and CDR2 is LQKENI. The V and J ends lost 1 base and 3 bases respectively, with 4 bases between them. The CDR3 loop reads CASSPQGYNEQFF. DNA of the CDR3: TGTGCCAGCTCACCACAGGGCTACAATGAGCAGTTCTTC. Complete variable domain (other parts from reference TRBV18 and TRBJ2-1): NAGVMQNPRHLVRRRGQEARLRCSPMKGHSHVYWYRQLPEEGLKFMVYLQKENIIDESGMPKERFSAEFPKEGPSILRIQQVVRGDSAAYFCASSPQGYNEQFFGPGTRLTVL.

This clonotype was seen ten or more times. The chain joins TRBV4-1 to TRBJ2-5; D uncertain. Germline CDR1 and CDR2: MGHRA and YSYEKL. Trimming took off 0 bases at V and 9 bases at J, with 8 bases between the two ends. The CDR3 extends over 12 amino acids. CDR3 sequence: CASSQDGAAQYF. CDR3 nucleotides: TGCGCCAGCAGCCAAGATGGTGCGGCCCAGTACTTC.

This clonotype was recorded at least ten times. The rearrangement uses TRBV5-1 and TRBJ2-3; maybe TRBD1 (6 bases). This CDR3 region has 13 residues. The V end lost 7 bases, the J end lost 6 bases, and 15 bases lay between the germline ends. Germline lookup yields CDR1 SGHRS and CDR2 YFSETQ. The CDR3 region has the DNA TGCGCCAGCGGCAGGGGCTTGGTTGATACGCAGTATTTT. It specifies CASGRGLVDTQYF.

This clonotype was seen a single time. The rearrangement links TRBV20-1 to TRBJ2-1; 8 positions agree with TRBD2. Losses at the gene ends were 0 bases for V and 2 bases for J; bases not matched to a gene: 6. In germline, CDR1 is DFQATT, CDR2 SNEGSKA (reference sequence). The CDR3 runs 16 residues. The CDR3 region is CSARDRRRGAYNEQFF. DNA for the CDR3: TGCAGTGCTAGAGATCGTCGGCGGGGGGCCTACAATGAGCAGTTCTTC.

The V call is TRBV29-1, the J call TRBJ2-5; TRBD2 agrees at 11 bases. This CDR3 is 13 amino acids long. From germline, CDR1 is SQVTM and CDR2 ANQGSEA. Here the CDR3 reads CRGLAEYQETQYF. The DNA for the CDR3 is TGCAGGGGACTAGCGGAGTACCAAGAGACCCAGTACTTC.